The following is a T cell receptor beta chain sequence with its context. The data were obtained in a study of blood T cell repertoires in COVID-19. Study background: Spain, Italy and the United States supplied samples that represented acute and convalescent COVID-19.

Living in under 30 US areas, the participants were between roughly 18 and 90 years of age. Cohort assignment relied on participant-reported clinical history. Trimming took off 5 bases at V and 8 bases at J, with 18 bases between the two ends. The CDR3 runs 15 residues. Germline values: CDR1 MDHEN, CDR2 SYDVKM. In the original workflow: The assay estimated nucleated cells by amplifying reference gene primers. TCRdb's table, derived via immunoSEQ multiplex PCR, lists solely in-frame clones and lacks some. The V and J calls and clone size are taken from that table; D and trimming were inferred from the DNA. The table lists about 190,000 clones, roughly 83% of them singletons.

The receptor was derived from a woman in her 30s who had recovered from COVID-19. The sample taken for sequencing was PBMCs or T cells enriched from blood (not recorded which). The chain couples TRBV28 to TRBJ1-4, with a weak D call TRBD1 (5 bases). CDR3 sequence reads: CASSTRGGVREKLFF. The CDR3 DNA reads TGTGCCAGCAGTACCCGGGGAGGGGTTCGGGAAAAACTGTTTTTT.